These T cell receptor beta chains were read from a single sample in a study of cytomegalovirus exposure and HLA in healthy donors. The table came from immunoSEQ multiplex PCR; TCRdb's copy has only in-frame clones and leaves some out. Of fewer than 150,000 clones in the sample, roughly 77% are singletons; the top ten hold about 2.2%. The sequenced sample was PBMCs. The receptors originated from a man aged 25-45 years in good health and CMV-seronegative. CDR3s include the opening cysteine and the closing phenylalanine or tryptophan. A D gene is named only where the DNA matches it firmly. Clone size is not always given. Where it is, it says once, few, many or a class for expanded clones.

abundance | d_gene | j_gene | v_gene | CDR3nt | CDR3aa
. | . | TRBJ1-1 | TRBV2 | TGTGCCAGCACCGGTGGGAGGGAAGCTTTCTTT | CASTGGREAFF
. | TRBD1 | TRBJ2-2 | TRBV6-1 | TGTGCCAGCAGGACAGGGTACGACACCGGGGAGCTGTTTTTT | CASRTGYDTGELFF
few | . | TRBJ1-4 | TRBV21-1 | TGTGCCAGCAGCCCCAATTCCGGGTCGGGTGAAAAACTGTTTTTT | CASSPNSGSGEKLFF
. | TRBD1 | TRBJ2-7 | TRBV28 | TGTGCCAGCAGCTCGGGACAGGGCTACGAGCAGTACTTC | CASSSGQGYEQYF
once | TRBD1 | TRBJ1-2 | TRBV5-1 | TGCGCCAGCAGCCTAGGACAGGGGGCGGGCTATGGCTACACCTTC | CASSLGQGAGYGYTF
. | TRBD1 | TRBJ1-2 | TRBV14 | TGTGCCAGCAGCCAAGCTGGGACAGGGGGGTACGGCTACACCTTC | CASSQAGTGGYGYTF
few | . | TRBJ2-2 | TRBV4-1 | TGCGCCAGCAGCTCCCTCGGGGGACGCAACACCGGGGAGCTGTTTTTT | CASSSLGGRNTGELFF
. | . | TRBJ1-1 | TRBV5-1 | TGCGCCAGCAGCGATCAGACAGGCAATTTGAACACTGAAGCTTTCTTT | CASSDQTGNLNTEAFF
. | . | TRBJ2-7 | TRBV6-6 | TGTGCCAGCAGCGCCCAGGCCTACGAGCAGTACTTC | CASSAQAYEQYF
. | TRBD1 | TRBJ1-2 | TRBV27 | TGTGCCAGCAGTTTGAAAGGGACAGGGTCTTATGGCTACACCTTC | CASSLKGTGSYGYTF
. | . | TRBJ1-1 | TRBV19 | TGTGCCAGTAGTGGGTCGGGGGGACCCACTGAAGCTTTCTTT | CASSGSGGPTEAFF
. | . | TRBJ1-1 | TRBV5-1 | TGCGCCAGCAGCTTAGACGGGGGGACTGAAGCTTTCTTT | CASSLDGGTEAFF
. | . | TRBJ1-2 | TRBV6-1 | TGTGCCAGCAGTGAGGGAGCCCCATACGGCTACACCTTC | CASSEGAPYGYTF
few | . | TRBJ2-7 | TRBV7-9 | TGTGCCAGCAGCTTAGGGACTGGTGGTAGGGAGCAGTACTTC | CASSLGTGGREQYF
. | . | TRBJ1-2 | TRBV5-4 | TGTGCCAGCACCTCGGGACTCTTGGGCCACACCTTC | CASTSGLLGHTF